The T cell receptor beta chain described here comes from a study of T cell repertoires in cytomegalovirus infection. At the level of the study: Public TCR beta signatures provided an indication of both CMV infection and a matching HLA type.

The CDR3 consists of 18 residues. Losses at the gene ends were 4 bases for V and 15 bases for J; bases not matched to a gene: 21. Per the germline V gene, CDR1 is SGHTA and CDR2 is FQGNSA. This clonotype was detected many times. Antigen specificity is unknown. TCRdb re-derived calls from the reads in MiXCR, one entry per CDR3 protein. The repertoire holds more than 400,000 distinct CDR3 sequences, about 26% seen once, with less than 15% in the top ten. Study outcomes and limitations: Based on cumulative public TCR beta family frequency, carriers of CMV plus the relevant HLA were identified.

The clonotype comes from a human donor in good health (CMV status not recorded). Some clones in this sample may be carry-over from other donors' samples. This chain uses TRBV7-2 with TRBJ2-1, with TRBD2 identical over 13 bases. Sequencing was carried out using PBMCs. CDR3 protein: CASSYQTSGRHGFWSPFF. CDR3 DNA: TGTGCCAGCAGCTACCAGACTAGCGGGAGGCACGGGTTTTGGTCTCCGTTCTTC.